These T cell receptor beta chains were read from a single sample in a study of cytomegalovirus exposure and HLA in healthy donors. The repertoire was sequenced with immunoSEQ multiplex PCR; TCRdb's copy has only in-frame clones and lacks some. The data hold about 43,000 clones, with 51% observed a single time. The sequenced material came from PBMCs. The receptors here all came from a man between 60 and 75 years old in good health and CMV-seronegative. Each CDR3 is given without its conserved first and last residue.

J	V	CDR3
TRBJ1-1	TRBV25-1	ASSLGGSGAF
TRBJ1-4	TRBV7-9	ASSLYGDEKLF
TRBJ2-7	TRBV7-8	ASSLRDRAYEQY
TRBJ1-6	TRBV6-5	ATGTVNSPLH
TRBJ2-2	TRBV6-4	ASTLSGPPEGPGELF
TRBJ1-2	TRBV4-3	ASSQDGAGNLGYT
TRBJ2-7	TRBV11-2	ASSRTKTYEQY
TRBJ2-2	TRBV5-1	ASSLRTGGDTGELF
TRBJ1-3	TRBV6-5	ASSSGISGNTIY
TRBJ2-4	TRBV30	AWTVGDLNIQY
TRBJ2-1	TRBV5-1	ASSPYASSSYNEQF
TRBJ1-2	TRBV28	ASTPGDGYT
TRBJ2-3	TRBV5-1	ASSLEREGTDTQY
TRBJ2-3	TRBV5-1	ASSSGLVSDTQY
TRBJ1-1	TRBV4-3	ASSPSGYTEAF
TRBJ2-7	TRBV10-3	AISDVNRALGEQY
TRBJ2-3	TRBV4-1	ASSLGEGVTDTQY
TRBJ1-1	TRBV4-1	ASSLEGQVDTEAF
TRBJ1-6	TRBV13	ASSLAQGTSPLH
TRBJ1-5	TRBV15	ATSRPDQPQH
TRBJ2-7	TRBV30	AWSVPGLAVYYEQY
TRBJ2-3	TRBV9	ASSVEGTGALTQY
TRBJ2-7	TRBV15	ATSRGVGREGSSYEQY
TRBJ2-6	TRBV4-2	ASSQDPNSGANVLT
TRBJ2-7	TRBV30	AWSVGGGGTYEQY
TRBJ1-1	TRBV27	ASTRGGDTEAF
TRBJ1-2	TRBV30	AWAEARPLYGYT
TRBJ2-5	TRBV5-1	ASSSGLAAFQETQY
TRBJ2-2	TRBV12-5	ASGLAGGAGELF
TRBJ1-1	TRBV6-1	ASSFRDRVNTEAF
TRBJ2-5	TRBV7-9	ASSRTSGYQETQY